A single count supports the clone carrying this TCR beta chain. TCRdb keeps only in-frame clones here, not all; method: immunoSEQ multiplex PCR. The sample lists 380,000 or so clones, around 89% occurring once. This specimen belongs to a study of Ad26.COV2.S vaccination and SARS-CoV-2 variants. The sample's treatment: approximately 18 received Ad26.COV2.S at low or high dose, single or two shots; about 5 received placebo; per-sample allocation not given. Repertoires come from day 63 after the first vaccine or placebo injection. This receptor was identified in a person between 18 and 65 years old who received the Ad26.COV2.S COVID-19 vaccine or a placebo. This material consisted of peripheral blood, taken in a trial of Ad26.COV2.S vaccine versus placebo.

The CDR3 loop is CASSSIGGRLNTEAFF. In DNA form, the CDR3 reads TGTGCCAGCAGCTCCATCGGTGGCCGGCTGAACACTGAAGCTTTCTTT. The gene calls are TRBV7-8 and TRBJ1-1; D is uncertain. The V gene lost 4 bases and the J gene lost 0 bases, with 15 bases spanning the gap. CDR3 length equals 16 residues. Per the germline V gene, CDR1 is SGHVS and CDR2 is FQNEAQ.